A selection of T cell receptor beta chains follows, all from one sample in a study of T cells in Graves' hyperthyroidism and ophthalmopathy. Using its own MiXCR run on the multiplex PCR reads, TCRdb lists one record per CDR3 protein. The repertoire holds hundreds of thousands of distinct CDR3 sequences, about 24% seen once, with around 11% in the top ten. Material for sequencing was blood. These receptors were taken from a woman in her twenties or thirties with Graves' ophthalmopathy. The CDR3 runs from the conserved cysteine through the conserved F or W. The order of the fields is clone size, J gene, V gene, D gene, CDR3 DNA, CDR3 protein. A D gene is named only where the DNA matches it firmly. Clone size is shown for a subset of rows, as once, few, many or a class of expanded clone.

many TRBJ1-2 TRBV11-2 . TGTGCCAGCAGCTTAGACTGGACAGACGGGAGTAACTATGGCTACACCTTC CASSLDWTDGSNYGYTF
once TRBJ2-5 TRBV20-1 TRBD1 TGCAGTGCTAGGTCCAAGTCAGGGGGAAACCAAGAGACCCAGTACTTC CSARSKSGGNQETQYF
few TRBJ2-6 TRBV27 . TGTGCCAGCAGCCGCAGGGGGGCGAACTCTGGGGCCAACGTCCTGACTTTC CASSRRGANSGANVLTF
many TRBJ2-5 TRBV12-3/TRBV12-4 . TGTGCCAGCAGTTTGGTCCAGGGAATGGGAGAGACCCAGTACTTC CASSLVQGMGETQYF
few TRBJ2-2 TRBV6-1 . TGTGCCAGCAGTGAAGTAGGGCATGTCGAGGAGCTGTTTTTT CASSEVGHVEELFF
many TRBJ2-5 TRBV2 . TGTGCCAGCAGTGACAGGGAACAAGAGACCCAGTACTTC CASSDREQETQYF
many TRBJ2-6 TRBV19 . TGTGCCAGTAGCCCGGTGGACAGCTCTGGGGCCAACGTCCTGACTTTC CASSPVDSSGANVLTF
many TRBJ2-7 TRBV3-1 . TGTGCCAGCAGAAGGGACGGGGACTCCTACGAGCAGTACTTC CASRRDGDSYEQYF
. TRBJ1-2 TRBV30 . TGTGCCTGGAGTGGGGGGGCCGCGGAGTACTATGGCTACACCTTC CAWSGGAAEYYGYTF
many TRBJ1-1 TRBV6-4 TRBD1 TGTGCCAGCAGACCTGGGACAGGGGGTGGAAGGAGCACTGAAGCTTTCTTT CASRPGTGGGRSTEAFF
. TRBJ1-1 TRBV18 . TGTGCCAGCTCACCGGACGTCGCCACTGAAGCTTTCTTT CASSPDVATEAFF
. TRBJ2-7 TRBV6-1 TRBD1 TGTGCCAGCAGTGAAACAATCGGGACAGGGGTTTCCGAGCAGTACTTC CASSETIGTGVSEQYF
many TRBJ2-7 TRBV7-3 TRBD2 TGTGCCAGCAGCCGGAGCCGCGGGGGGGAGCAGTACTTC CASSRSRGGEQYF
many TRBJ1-2 TRBV6-5 . TGTGCCAGCAGTTTTTCAGGAGTTAGTAGTGGCTACACCTTC CASSFSGVSSGYTF
. TRBJ1-1 TRBV15 . TGTGCCACCAGCAGAGATCGGGCCACTGAAGCTTTCTTT CATSRDRATEAFF
. TRBJ1-1 TRBV20-1 . TGCAGTGCTAGAGGGGGGGTGAACACTGAAGCTTTCTTT CSARGGVNTEAFF
many TRBJ1-6 TRBV6-2/TRBV6-3 . TGTGCCAGCAGCCAACAGTTTCAGAGCTCCTATAATTCACCCCTCCACTTT CASSQQFQSSYNSPLHF
many TRBJ2-5 TRBV6-2/TRBV6-3 TRBD2 TGTGCCAGCAGTTACACTAGCGGGGGCCAAGAGACCCAGTACTTC CASSYTSGGQETQYF
many TRBJ1-5 TRBV6-1 . TGTGCCAGCAGTACACTTGTTGGCGGGAGCAATCAGCCCCAGCATTTT CASSTLVGGSNQPQHF
many TRBJ2-7 TRBV6-1 TRBD1 TGTGCCAGCAGTGTCGACAGGGAAGGTCCCTACGAGCAGTACTTC CASSVDREGPYEQYF
many TRBJ1-5 TRBV6-5 . TGTGCCAGCAGTTACTCGGAGGGGACCCAGCCCCAGCATTTT CASSYSEGTQPQHF
many TRBJ1-2 TRBV30 TRBD1 TGTGCCTGGAGTCGGGGACAGGGTGGTGGCTACACCTTC CAWSRGQGGGYTF
many TRBJ2-7 TRBV5-1 . TGCGCCAGCAGCTTTATCGGGACAGAGCAGTACTTC CASSFIGTEQYF
many TRBJ1-2 TRBV15 TRBD1 TGTGCCACCAGCAGAGGACAGGGGGACAGCTATGGCTACACCTTC CATSRGQGDSYGYTF
many TRBJ1-3 TRBV12-3/TRBV12-4 . TGTGCCAGCAGTTCACAGGGAGACTCTGGAAACACCATATATTTT CASSSQGDSGNTIYF
many TRBJ2-7 TRBV4-1 TRBD1 TGCGCCAGCAGCCAAGATAGGGACAGGGAGTACTACGAGCAGTACTTC CASSQDRDREYYEQYF
. TRBJ2-7 TRBV12-3/TRBV12-4 . TGTGCCAGCAGTTTATCCGGGGCCGCTCGCGAGCAGTACTTC CASSLSGAAREQYF
. TRBJ1-2 TRBV7-8 TRBD1 TGTGCCAGCAGCCCACTCCGGGCAGGGGGGTTCTATGGCTACACCTTC CASSPLRAGGFYGYTF
many TRBJ1-3 TRBV28 . TGTGCCAGCAGCCCCCGGGCGACCTCTGGAAACACCATATATTTT CASSPRATSGNTIYF
. TRBJ1-2 TRBV20-1 . TGCAGTGCTACCAGGGAGACTTATGGCTACACCTTC CSATRETYGYTF
many TRBJ2-7 TRBV19 . TGTGCCAGTAGTGCCGACGGACCCTACGAGCAGTACTTC CASSADGPYEQYF